Given below is one T cell receptor beta chain in context. What it recognizes is unknown. V lost 6 bases and J lost 4; bases outside the gene matches: 5. The CDR3 sequence is 14 residues long. Germline V gene data show CDR1 as MGHRA and CDR2 as YSYEKL. These data are taken from a study of T cell responses to AZD1222 COVID-19 vaccine. Overall study results and limits: The donor cohort was predominantly white British with a female majority, and clonal diversity may have been underestimated. Seropositive status at baseline applied to only a handful of AZD1222 recipients. Sampling captured repertoires only after the peak T cell response. Two AZD1222 administrations were followed by greater Spike-specific TCR breadth and depth.

Assay: immunoSEQ multiplex PCR; the TCRdb copy retains only in-frame clones and omits some. Of approximately 130,000 clones in the sample, less than 90% were seen once. The chain couples TRBV4-1 to TRBJ2-1, with 8 bases lining up with TRBD2. The sequence came from an adult in good health. The specimen comprised peripheral blood, sampled on day 0 of AZD1222 vaccination. The CDR3 region is CASRPGLEYNEQFF. The CDR3 DNA is TGCGCCAGCAGGCCGGGACTAGAATACAATGAGCAGTTCTTC.